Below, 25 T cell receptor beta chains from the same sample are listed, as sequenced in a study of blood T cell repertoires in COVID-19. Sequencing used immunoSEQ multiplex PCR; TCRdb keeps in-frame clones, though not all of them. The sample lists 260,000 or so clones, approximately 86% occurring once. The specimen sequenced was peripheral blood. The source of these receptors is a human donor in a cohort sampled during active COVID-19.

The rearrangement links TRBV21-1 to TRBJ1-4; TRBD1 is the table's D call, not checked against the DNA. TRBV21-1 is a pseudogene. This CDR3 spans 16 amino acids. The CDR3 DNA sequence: TGTGCCAGCAGCAGAATAAGGGGTTCACTTTGTGAAAAACTGTTTTTT. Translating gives CASSRIRGSLCEKLFF.

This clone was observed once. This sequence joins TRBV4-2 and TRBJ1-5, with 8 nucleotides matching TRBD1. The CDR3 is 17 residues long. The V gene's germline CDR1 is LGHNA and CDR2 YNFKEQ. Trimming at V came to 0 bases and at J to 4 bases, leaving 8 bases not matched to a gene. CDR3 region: CASSQEGQGLGNQPQHF. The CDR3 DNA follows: TGTGCCAGCAGCCAAGAAGGACAGGGCTTAGGAAATCAGCCCCAGCATTTT.

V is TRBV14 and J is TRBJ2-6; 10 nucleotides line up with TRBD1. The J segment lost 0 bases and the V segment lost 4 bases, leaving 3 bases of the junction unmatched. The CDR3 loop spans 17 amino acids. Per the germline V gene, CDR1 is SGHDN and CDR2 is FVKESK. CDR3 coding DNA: TGTGCCAGCAGCCCATGGACAGGGGGCTCTGGGGCCAACGTCCTGACTTTC. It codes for CASSPWTGGSGANVLTF. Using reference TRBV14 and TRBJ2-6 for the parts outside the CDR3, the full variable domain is EAGVTQFPSHSVIEKGQTVTLRCDPISGHDNLYWYRRVMGKEIKFLLHFVKESKQDESGMPNNRFLAERTGGTYSTLKVQPAELEDSGVYFCASSPWTGGSGANVLTFGAGSRLTVL.

CDR3 amino acids: CASSPGGEDYEQYF. In nucleotides, the CDR3 is TGTGCCAGCAGCCCAGGGGGCGAAGATTACGAGCAGTACTTC. V and J are TRBV7-8 and TRBJ2-7; 8 bases align to TRBD1. J was trimmed by 4 bases and V by 5 bases; bases with no gene match: 7. The CDR3 is made up of 14 amino acids. Germline-derived CDR1 and CDR2 are SGHVS and FQNEAQ.

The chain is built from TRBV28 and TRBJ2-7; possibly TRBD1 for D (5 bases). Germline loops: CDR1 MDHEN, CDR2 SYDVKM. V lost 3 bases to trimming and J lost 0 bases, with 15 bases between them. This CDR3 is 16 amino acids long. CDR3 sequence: CASSFVGPPSSYEQYF. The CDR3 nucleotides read TGTGCCAGCAGTTTCGTGGGGCCTCCTTCCTCCTACGAGCAGTACTTC.

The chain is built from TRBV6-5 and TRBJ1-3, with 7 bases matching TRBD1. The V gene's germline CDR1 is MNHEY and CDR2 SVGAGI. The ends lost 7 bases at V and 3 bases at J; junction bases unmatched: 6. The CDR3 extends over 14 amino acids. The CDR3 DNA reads TGTGCCAGCACCCGGGACAGTGTTGGAAACACCATATATTTT. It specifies CASTRDSVGNTIYF.

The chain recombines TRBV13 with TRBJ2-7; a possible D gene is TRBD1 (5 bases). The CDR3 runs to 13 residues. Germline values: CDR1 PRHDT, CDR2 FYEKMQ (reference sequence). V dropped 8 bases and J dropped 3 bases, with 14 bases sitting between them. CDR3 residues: CASGLMGLYEQYF. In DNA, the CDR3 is TGTGCCAGCGGTCTCATGGGGCTCTACGAGCAGTACTTC.

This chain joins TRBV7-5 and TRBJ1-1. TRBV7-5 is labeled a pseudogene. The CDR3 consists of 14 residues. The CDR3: CARSRDFLNTEAFF. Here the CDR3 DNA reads TGTGCCAGAAGCAGGGACTTTTTGAACACTGAAGCTTTCTTT.

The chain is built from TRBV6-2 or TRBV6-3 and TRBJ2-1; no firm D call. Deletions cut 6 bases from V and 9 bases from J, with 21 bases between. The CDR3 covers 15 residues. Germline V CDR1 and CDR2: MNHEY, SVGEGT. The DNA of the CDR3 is TGTGCCAGCAGCCCGACTCTCTCCTTATCGGGTGAGCAGTTCTTC. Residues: CASSPTLSLSGEQFF.

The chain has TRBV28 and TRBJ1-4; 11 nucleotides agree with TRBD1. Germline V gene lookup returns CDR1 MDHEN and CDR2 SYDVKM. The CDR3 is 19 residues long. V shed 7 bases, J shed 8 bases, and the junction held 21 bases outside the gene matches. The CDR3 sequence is CASTLWSGQGAVENEKLFF. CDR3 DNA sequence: TGTGCCAGCACCCTTTGGTCCGGACAGGGGGCGGTGGAAAACGAAAAACTGTTTTTT.

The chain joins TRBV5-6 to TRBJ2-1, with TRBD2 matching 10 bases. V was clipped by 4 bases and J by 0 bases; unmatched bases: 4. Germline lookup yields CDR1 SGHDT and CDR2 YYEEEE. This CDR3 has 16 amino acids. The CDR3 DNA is TGTGCCAGCAGCCCACTAGCGGGAAGCTCCTACAATGAGCAGTTCTTC. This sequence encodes CASSPLAGSSYNEQFF.

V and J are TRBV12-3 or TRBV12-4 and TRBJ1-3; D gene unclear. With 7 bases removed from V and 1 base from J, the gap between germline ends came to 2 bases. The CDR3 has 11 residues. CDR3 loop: CASTSGNTIYF. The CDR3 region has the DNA TGTGCCAGCACATCTGGAAACACCATATATTTT.

The CDR3 nucleotides are TGTGCCAGCAGCCCGCCTTTCAGAAGAATTGAAGCTTTCTTT. It is translated as CASSPPFRRIEAFF. The chain recombines TRBV5-8 with TRBJ1-1, with no clear D. V lost 4 bases and J 7 bases, leaving 17 bases between the germline ends. The CDR3 consists of 14 residues. Looked up from germline, CDR1 is SGHTS and CDR2 is YDEGEE.

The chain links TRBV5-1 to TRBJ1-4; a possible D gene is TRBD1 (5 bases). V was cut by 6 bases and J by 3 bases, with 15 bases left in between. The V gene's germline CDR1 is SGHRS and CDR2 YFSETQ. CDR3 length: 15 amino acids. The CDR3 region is CASTRAGEANEKLFF. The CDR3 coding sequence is TGCGCCAGCACGCGGGCGGGGGAGGCTAATGAAAAACTGTTTTTT.

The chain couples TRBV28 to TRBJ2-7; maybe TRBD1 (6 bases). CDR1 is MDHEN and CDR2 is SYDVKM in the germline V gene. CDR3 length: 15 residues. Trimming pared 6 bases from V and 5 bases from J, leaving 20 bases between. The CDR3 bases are TGTGCCAGCAGCTCCGTAGGGGGACAACGGGACGAGCAGTACTTC. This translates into CASSSVGGQRDEQYF.

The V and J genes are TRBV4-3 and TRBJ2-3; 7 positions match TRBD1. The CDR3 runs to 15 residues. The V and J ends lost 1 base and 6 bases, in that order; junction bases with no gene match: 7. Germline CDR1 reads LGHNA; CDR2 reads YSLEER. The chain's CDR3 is CASSQVKGAEDTQYF. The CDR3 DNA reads TGCGCCAGCAGCCAAGTGAAGGGGGCGGAGGATACGCAGTATTTT.

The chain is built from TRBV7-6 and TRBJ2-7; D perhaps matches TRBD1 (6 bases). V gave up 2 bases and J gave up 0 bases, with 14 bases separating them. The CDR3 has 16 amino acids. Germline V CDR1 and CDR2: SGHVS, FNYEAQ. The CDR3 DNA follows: TGTGCCAGCAGCTTACAGGGGCCACCGAGCTCCTACGAGCAGTACTTC. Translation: CASSLQGPPSSYEQYF. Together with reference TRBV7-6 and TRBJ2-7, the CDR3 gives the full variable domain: GAGVSQSPRYKVTKRGQDVALRCDPISGHVSLYWYRQALGQGPEFLTYFNYEAQQDKSGLPNDRFSAERPEGSISTLTIQRTEQRDSAMYRCASSLQGPPSSYEQYFGPGTRLTVT.

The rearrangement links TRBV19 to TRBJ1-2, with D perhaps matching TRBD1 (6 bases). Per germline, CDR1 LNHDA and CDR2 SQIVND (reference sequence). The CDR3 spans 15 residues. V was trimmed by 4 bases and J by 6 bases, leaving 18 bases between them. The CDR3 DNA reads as TGTGCCAGTAGTAAACAGGGTAGGGTTTCTCATGGCTACACCTTC. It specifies CASSKQGRVSHGYTF.

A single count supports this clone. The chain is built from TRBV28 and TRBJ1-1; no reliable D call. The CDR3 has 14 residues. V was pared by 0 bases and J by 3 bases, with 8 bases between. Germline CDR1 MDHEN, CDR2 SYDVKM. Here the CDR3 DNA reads TGTGCCAGCAGTTTATGGTCGGGTTACACTGAAGCTTTCTTT. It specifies CASSLWSGYTEAFF.

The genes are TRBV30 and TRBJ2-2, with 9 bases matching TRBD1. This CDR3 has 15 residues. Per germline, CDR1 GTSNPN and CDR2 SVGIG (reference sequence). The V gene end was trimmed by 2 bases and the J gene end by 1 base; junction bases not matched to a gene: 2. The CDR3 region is CAWSSGQGNTGELFF. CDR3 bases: TGTGCCTGGAGTTCGGGACAGGGGAACACCGGGGAGCTGTTTTTT. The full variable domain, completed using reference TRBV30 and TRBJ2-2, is SQTIHQWPATLVQPVGSPLSLECTVEGTSNPNLYWYRQAAGRGLQLLFYSVGIGQISSEVPQNLSASRPQDRQFILSSKKLLLSDSGFYLCAWSSGQGNTGELFFGEGSRLTVL.

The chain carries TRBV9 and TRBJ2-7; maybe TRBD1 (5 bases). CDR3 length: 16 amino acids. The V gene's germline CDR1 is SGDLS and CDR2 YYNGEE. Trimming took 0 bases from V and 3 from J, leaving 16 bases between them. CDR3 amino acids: CASSVGRQNLYYEQYF. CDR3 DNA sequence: TGTGCCAGCAGCGTAGGCCGACAGAACCTCTACTACGAGCAGTACTTC.

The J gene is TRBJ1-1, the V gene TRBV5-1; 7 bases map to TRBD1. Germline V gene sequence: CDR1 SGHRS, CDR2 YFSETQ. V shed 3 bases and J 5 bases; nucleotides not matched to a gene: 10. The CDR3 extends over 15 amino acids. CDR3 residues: CASSYGTAKGTEAFF. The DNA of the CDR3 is TGCGCCAGCAGCTACGGGACAGCCAAAGGGACTGAAGCTTTCTTT.

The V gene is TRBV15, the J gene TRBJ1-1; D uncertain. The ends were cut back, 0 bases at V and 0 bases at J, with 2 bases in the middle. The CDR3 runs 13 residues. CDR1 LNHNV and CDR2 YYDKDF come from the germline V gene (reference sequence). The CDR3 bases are TGTGCCACCAGCAGAGACATGAACACTGAAGCTTTCTTT. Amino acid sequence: CATSRDMNTEAFF.

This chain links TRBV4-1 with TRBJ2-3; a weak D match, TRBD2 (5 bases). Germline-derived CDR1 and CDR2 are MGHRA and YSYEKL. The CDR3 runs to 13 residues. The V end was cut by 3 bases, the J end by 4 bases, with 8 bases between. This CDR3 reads CASSQYGADTQYF. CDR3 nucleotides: TGCGCCAGCAGCCAGTACGGGGCAGATACGCAGTATTTT.

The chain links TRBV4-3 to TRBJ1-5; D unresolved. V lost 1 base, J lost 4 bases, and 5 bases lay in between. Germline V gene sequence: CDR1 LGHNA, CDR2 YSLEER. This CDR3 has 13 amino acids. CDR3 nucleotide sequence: TGCGCCAGCAGCCAAGCGGTAAATCAGCCCCAGCATTTT. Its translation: CASSQAVNQPQHF.